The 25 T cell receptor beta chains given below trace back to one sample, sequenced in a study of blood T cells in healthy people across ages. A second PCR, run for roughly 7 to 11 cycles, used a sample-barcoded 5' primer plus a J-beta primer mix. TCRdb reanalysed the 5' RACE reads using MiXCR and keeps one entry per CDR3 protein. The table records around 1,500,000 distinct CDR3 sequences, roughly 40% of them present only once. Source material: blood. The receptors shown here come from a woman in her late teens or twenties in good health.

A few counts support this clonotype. The CDR3 loop reads CASSLGLAGVHGTQYF. CDR3 sequence (DNA): TGTGCCAGCAGCCTCGGACTAGCGGGAGTACACGGTACGCAGTATTTT. The rearrangement links TRBV7-8 to TRBJ2-3; 13 bases match TRBD2. Unmatched junction bases numbered 10, after V lost 5 bases and J lost 8 bases. The CDR3 loop spans 16 amino acids. Germline-derived CDR1 and CDR2 are SGHVS and FQNEAQ.

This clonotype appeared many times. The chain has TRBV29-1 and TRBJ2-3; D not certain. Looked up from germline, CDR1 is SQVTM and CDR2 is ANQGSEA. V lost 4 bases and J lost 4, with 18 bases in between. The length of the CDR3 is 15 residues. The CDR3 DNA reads TGCAGCGTTGTGATACTACAAGAAGTGGCAGATACGCAGTATTTT. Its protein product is CSVVILQEVADTQYF.

Here the CDR3 DNA reads TGCAGCGTTGAAGACGACTTTCCCTCCTACAATGAGCAGTTCTTC. Its protein product is CSVEDDFPSYNEQFF. The chain employs TRBV29-1 and TRBJ2-1, with D uncertain. This CDR3 region has 15 residues. V dropped 0 bases and J dropped 0 bases, with 9 bases sitting between them. CDR1 is SQVTM, CDR2 ANQGSEA, per germline.

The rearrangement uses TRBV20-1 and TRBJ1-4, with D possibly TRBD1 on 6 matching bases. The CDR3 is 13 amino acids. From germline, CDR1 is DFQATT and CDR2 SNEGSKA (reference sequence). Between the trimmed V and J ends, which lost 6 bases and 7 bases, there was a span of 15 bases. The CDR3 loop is CSAPTGSSEKLFF. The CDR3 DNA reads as TGCAGTGCACCGACAGGTAGCAGTGAAAAACTGTTTTTT.

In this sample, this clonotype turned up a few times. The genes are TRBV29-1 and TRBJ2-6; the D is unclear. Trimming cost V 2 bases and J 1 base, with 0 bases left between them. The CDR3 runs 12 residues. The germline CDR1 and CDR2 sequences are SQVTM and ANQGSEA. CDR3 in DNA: TGCAGCGTTGAATCTGGGGCCAACGTCCTGACTTTC. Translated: CSVESGANVLTF.

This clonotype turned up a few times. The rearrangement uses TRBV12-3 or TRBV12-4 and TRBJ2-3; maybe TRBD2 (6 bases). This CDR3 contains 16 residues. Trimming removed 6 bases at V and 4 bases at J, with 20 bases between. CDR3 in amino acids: CASSWAPTSSADTQYF. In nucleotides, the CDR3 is TGTGCCAGCAGCTGGGCTCCAACTTCTAGCGCAGATACGCAGTATTTT.

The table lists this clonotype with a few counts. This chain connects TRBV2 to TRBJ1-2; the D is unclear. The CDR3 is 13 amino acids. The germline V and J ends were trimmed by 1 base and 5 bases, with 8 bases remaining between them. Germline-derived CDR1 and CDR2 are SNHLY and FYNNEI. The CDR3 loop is CASSEGQSYGYTF. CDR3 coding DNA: TGTGCCAGCAGTGAAGGGCAGTCATATGGCTACACCTTC.

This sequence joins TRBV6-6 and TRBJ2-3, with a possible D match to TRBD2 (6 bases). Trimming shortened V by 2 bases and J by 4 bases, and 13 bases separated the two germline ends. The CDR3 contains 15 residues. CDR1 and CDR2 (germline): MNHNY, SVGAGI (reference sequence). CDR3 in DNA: TGTGCCAGCAGTTACGGGGGGTCGGGGGCAGATACGCAGTATTTT. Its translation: CASSYGGSGADTQYF.

Written as DNA, the CDR3 is TGTGCCAGCAGCCAAAAAGGAGCGGGCTCCTACAATGAGCAGTTCTTC. Its translation is CASSQKGAGSYNEQFF. V usage is TRBV3-1 and J usage is TRBJ2-1; TRBD2 might be the D (6 bases). This CDR3 spans 16 amino acids. V was clipped by 2 bases and J by 0 bases, with 11 bases between them. Germline assignment: CDR1 LGHDT and CDR2 YNNKEL (reference sequence).

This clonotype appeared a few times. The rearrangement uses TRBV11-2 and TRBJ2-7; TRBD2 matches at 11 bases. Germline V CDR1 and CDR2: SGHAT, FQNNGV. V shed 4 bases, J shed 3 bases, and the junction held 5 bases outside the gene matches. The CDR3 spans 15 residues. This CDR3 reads CASSWGTSGNYEQYF. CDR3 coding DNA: TGTGCCAGCAGCTGGGGGACTAGCGGAAACTACGAGCAGTACTTC.

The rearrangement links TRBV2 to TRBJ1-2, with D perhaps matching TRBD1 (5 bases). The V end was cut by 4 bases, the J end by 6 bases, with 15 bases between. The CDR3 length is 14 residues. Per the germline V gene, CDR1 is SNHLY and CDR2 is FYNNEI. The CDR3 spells CASSVGTLGDGYTF. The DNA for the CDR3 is TGTGCCAGCAGTGTTGGCACCCTAGGGGATGGCTACACCTTC.

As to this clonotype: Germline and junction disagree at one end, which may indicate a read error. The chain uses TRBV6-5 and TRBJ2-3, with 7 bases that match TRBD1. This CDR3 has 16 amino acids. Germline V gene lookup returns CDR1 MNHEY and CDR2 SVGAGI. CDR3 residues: CDSSPQGGARTDTQYF. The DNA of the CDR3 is TGTGACAGCAGTCCCCAAGGGGGCGCGAGGACAGATACGCAGTATTTT.

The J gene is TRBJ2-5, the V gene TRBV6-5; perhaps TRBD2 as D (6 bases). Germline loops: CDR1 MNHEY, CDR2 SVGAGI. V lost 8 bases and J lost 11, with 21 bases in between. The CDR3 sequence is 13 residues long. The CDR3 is CASCQAASGEQYF. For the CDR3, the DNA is TGTGCCAGCTGCCAAGCCGCCTCGGGGGAGCAGTACTTC.

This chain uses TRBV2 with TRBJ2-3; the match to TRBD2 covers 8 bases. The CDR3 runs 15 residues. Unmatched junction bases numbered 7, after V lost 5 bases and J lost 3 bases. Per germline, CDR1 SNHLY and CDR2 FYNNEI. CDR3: CASSLFSGVTDTQYF. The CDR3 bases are TGTGCCAGCAGTCTTTTTAGCGGGGTTACAGATACGCAGTATTTT.

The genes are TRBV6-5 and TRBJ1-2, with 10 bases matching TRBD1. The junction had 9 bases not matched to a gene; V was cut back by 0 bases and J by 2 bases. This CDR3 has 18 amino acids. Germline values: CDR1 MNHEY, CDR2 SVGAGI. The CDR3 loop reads CASSYSRGPGQGNYGYTF. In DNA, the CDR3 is TGTGCCAGCAGTTACTCGCGGGGACCGGGACAGGGGAACTATGGCTACACCTTC.

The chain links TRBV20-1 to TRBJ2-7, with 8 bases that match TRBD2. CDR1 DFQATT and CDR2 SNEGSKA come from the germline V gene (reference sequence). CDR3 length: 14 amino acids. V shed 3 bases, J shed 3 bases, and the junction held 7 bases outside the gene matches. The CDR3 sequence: CSASPDSGVYEQYF. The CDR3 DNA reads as TGCAGTGCTAGCCCCGATAGCGGGGTCTACGAGCAGTACTTC.

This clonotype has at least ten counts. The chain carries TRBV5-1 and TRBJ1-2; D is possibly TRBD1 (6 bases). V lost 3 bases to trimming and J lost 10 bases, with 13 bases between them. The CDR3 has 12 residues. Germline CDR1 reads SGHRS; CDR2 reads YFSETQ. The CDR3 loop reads CASSSLTGFYTF. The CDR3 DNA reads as TGCGCCAGCAGCTCCTTGACAGGATTCTACACCTTC.

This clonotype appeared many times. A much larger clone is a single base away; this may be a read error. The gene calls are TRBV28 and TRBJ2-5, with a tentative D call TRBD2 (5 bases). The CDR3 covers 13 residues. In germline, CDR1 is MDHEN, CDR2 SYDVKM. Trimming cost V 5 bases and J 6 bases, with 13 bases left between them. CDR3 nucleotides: TGTGCCAGCAGTGGAGGAGTCGGGAAGACCCAGTACTTC. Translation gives CASSGGVGKTQYF.

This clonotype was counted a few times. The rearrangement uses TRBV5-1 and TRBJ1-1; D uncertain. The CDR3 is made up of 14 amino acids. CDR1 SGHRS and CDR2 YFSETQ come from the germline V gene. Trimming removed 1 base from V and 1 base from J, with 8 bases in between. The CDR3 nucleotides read TGCGCCAGCAGCTTGTTTGTGGGGAACACTGAAGCTTTCTTT. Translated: CASSLFVGNTEAFF.

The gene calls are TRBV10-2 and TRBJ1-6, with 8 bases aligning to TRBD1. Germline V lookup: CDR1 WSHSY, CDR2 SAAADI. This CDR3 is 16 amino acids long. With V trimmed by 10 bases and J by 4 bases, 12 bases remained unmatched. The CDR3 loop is CATTETGDFYNSPLHF. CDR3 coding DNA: TGCGCCACCACCGAGACAGGGGATTTTTATAATTCACCCCTCCACTTT.

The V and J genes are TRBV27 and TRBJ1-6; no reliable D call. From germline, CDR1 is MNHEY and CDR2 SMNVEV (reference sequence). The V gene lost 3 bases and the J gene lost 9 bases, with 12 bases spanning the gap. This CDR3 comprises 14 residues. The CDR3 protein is CASSLSGVASPLHF. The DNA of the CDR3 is TGTGCCAGCAGTTTGTCTGGGGTGGCTTCACCCCTCCACTTT.

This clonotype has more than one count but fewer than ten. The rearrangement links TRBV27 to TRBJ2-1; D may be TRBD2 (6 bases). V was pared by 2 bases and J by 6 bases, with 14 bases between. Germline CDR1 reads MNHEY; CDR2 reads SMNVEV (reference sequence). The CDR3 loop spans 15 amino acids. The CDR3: CASSLRDWGPNEQFF. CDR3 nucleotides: TGTGCCAGCAGTTTACGGGACTGGGGCCCCAATGAGCAGTTCTTC.

As DNA, the CDR3 is TGTGCCAGCAGTCGGACTAGCGGGAGGGTCACGGATGAGCAGTTCTTC. Translated, it gives CASSRTSGRVTDEQFF. This chain uses TRBV28 with TRBJ2-1; 15 bases fit TRBD2. This CDR3 is 16 amino acids long. J gave up 8 bases and V 5 bases, and 7 bases lay outside the gene matches. CDR1 MDHEN and CDR2 SYDVKM come from the germline V gene.

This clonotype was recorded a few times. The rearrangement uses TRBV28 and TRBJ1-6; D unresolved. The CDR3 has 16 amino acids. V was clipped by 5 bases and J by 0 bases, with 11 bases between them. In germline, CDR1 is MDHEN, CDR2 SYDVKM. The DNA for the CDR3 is TGTGCCAGCAGTATGATGGCCCTCTCCTATAATTCACCCCTCCACTTT. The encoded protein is CASSMMALSYNSPLHF.

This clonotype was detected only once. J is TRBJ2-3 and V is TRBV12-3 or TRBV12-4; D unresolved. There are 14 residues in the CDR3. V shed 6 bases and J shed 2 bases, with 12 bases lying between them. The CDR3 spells CASSFGRHTDTQYF. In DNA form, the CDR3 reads TGTGCCAGCAGCTTCGGGCGACACACAGATACGCAGTATTTT.